Listed here are 9 T cell receptor beta chains from one sample, sequenced in a study of blood T cell repertoires in COVID-19. Assay used: immunoSEQ multiplex PCR; TCRdb lists only in-frame clones, some missing. The table has about 260,000 clones, approximately 86% seen once. Sequences were obtained from peripheral blood. These receptors originate from a man aged 35 to 55 who had recovered from COVID-19.

There are a few counts of this clone. The chain is built from TRBV5-1 and TRBJ1-6; D unresolved. The V end was cut by 0 bases, the J end by 7 bases, with 11 bases between. The CDR3 has 15 residues. Per germline, CDR1 SGHRS and CDR2 YFSETQ. CDR3 nucleotides: TGCGCCAGCAGCTTGGGGCCCCTGCCAAATTCACCCCTCCACTTT. This codes for CASSLGPLPNSPLHF.

The chain employs TRBV4-3 and TRBJ2-5; the D gene is possibly TRBD2 (5 bases). The germline CDR1 and CDR2 sequences are LGHNA and YSLEER. V was trimmed by 3 bases and J by 4 bases, leaving 9 bases between them. This CDR3 region has 13 residues. The CDR3 is CASSQRVGETQYF. The CDR3 coding sequence is TGCGCCAGCAGCCAGAGGGTAGGAGAGACCCAGTACTTC.

This chain connects TRBV7-2 to TRBJ2-5; D not certain. The germline gives CDR1 SGHTA, CDR2 FQGNSA. The CDR3 is made up of 15 amino acids. Trimming stripped 5 bases from V and 5 bases from J, with 18 bases between. The CDR3 DNA reads TGTGCCAGCAGCCCGAGAGGCCCTACCGTCGAGACCCAGTACTTC. Translated: CASSPRGPTVETQYF. The full variable domain, rest sourced from reference TRBV7-2 and TRBJ2-5, is GAGVSQSPSNKVTEKGKDVELRCDPISGHTALYWYRQSLGQGLEFLIYFQGNSAPDKSGLPSDRFSAERTGGSVSTLTIQRTQQEDSAVYLCASSPRGPTVETQYFGPGTRLLVL.

V is TRBV9 and J is TRBJ2-5; TRBD1 matches 8 bases. Germline V CDR1 and CDR2: SGDLS, YYNGEE. The CDR3 runs 14 residues. V was clipped by 4 bases and J by 1 base; unmatched bases: 3. This CDR3 reads CASSRGQGQETQYF. Written as DNA, the CDR3 is TGTGCCAGCAGCCGAGGACAGGGCCAAGAGACCCAGTACTTC.

The V and J genes are TRBV11-3 and TRBJ2-1; 8 bases match TRBD2. The germline V gene has CDR1 SGHNT and CDR2 YENEEA. CDR3 length: 13 residues. V shed 2 bases, J shed 8 bases, and the junction held 2 bases outside the gene matches. The CDR3: CASSLRGGHEQFF. In DNA form, the CDR3 reads TGTGCCAGCAGCTTACGGGGGGGCCATGAGCAGTTCTTC.

The rearrangement links TRBV7-2 to TRBJ2-1, with 7 bases identical to TRBD2. CDR1 and CDR2 from the germline V gene are SGHTA and FQGNSA. The CDR3 extends over 15 amino acids. The ends lost 2 bases at V and 15 bases at J; junction bases unmatched: 16. The CDR3 spells CASSLSAGVLNVRFF. The CDR3 region has the DNA TGTGCCAGCAGCTTAAGTGCGGGAGTCTTAAATGTTCGGTTCTTC.

This clone has a handful of counts. This chain links TRBV5-1 with TRBJ2-7; 7 bases line up with TRBD2. After removal of 4 bases from V and 0 bases from J, the junction contained 10 bases not matched to a gene. The CDR3 has 16 residues. Germline lookup yields CDR1 SGHRS and CDR2 YFSETQ. CDR3 bases: TGCGCCAGCAGCCCTACTGCGGGACTACTCTCCTACGAGCAGTACTTC. Amino acids: CASSPTAGLLSYEQYF. The entire variable domain, with the rest obtained from reference TRBV5-1 and TRBJ2-7, is as follows: KAGVTQTPRYLIKTRGQQVTLSCSPISGHRSVSWYQQTPGQGLQFLFEYFSETQRNKGNFPGRFSGRQFSNSRSEMNVSTLELGDSALYLCASSPTAGLLSYEQYFGPGTRLTVT.

Only a few counts were recorded for this clone. This chain joins TRBV27 and TRBJ1-5, with 10 bases lining up with TRBD1. This CDR3 has 15 amino acids. V was pared by 2 bases and J by 6 bases, with 4 bases of the junction left unmatched. Germline CDR1 MNHEY, CDR2 SMNVEV (reference sequence). The CDR3 coding sequence is TGTGCCAGCAGTTTAGGGACAGGGGTTGGTCAGCCCCAGCATTTT. Encoded protein: CASSLGTGVGQPQHF.

The V and J genes are TRBV7-8 and TRBJ2-3, with 9 bases identical to TRBD1. V trimming: 7 bases; J trimming: 3 bases; junction bases outside the gene matches: 14. The length of the CDR3 is 17 residues. The germline V gene encodes CDR1 SGHVS and CDR2 FQNEAQ. This CDR3 reads CASTQGARGSGTDTQYF. The CDR3 DNA is TGTGCCAGCACACAGGGGGCGAGAGGGAGTGGGACAGATACGCAGTATTTT.